This is a list of T cell receptor beta chains from one sample in a study of OX40 agonist ivuxolimab in advanced cancers. Generated by immunoSEQ multiplex PCR, the TCRdb table keeps only in-frame clones and is missing some. The table records roughly 76,000 clones, around 90% of them present only once. The source material was CD4+ or CD8+ T cells sorted from blood, sampled in a trial of the OX40 agonist ivuxolimab. These receptors originate from an adult with an advanced solid tumor such as melanoma, head and neck, liver or kidney cancer. Both conserved end residues are part of each CDR3. The order of the fields is V gene, D gene, J gene, clone size, CDR3 protein, CDR3 DNA. A D gene is named only where the DNA matches it firmly. Clone size is shown for a subset of rows, as once, few, many or a class of expanded clone.

v_call: TRBV5-8; d_call: -; j_call: TRBJ1-6; clone_size: -; cdr3_aa: CASSLLTETDSPLHF; cdr3_nt: TGTGCCAGCAGCTTGTTGACGGAGACTGATTCACCCCTCCACTTT
v_call: TRBV7-3; d_call: -; j_call: TRBJ2-2; clone_size: -; cdr3_aa: CASSLRPPQGFNTGELFF; cdr3_nt: TGTGCCAGCAGCTTAAGACCCCCTCAGGGGTTCAACACCGGGGAGCTGTTTTTT
v_call: TRBV9; d_call: -; j_call: TRBJ2-4; clone_size: -; cdr3_aa: CASSVEGWVGAKNIQYF; cdr3_nt: TGTGCCAGCAGCGTAGAGGGATGGGTAGGAGCCAAAAACATTCAGTACTTC
v_call: TRBV9; d_call: TRBD2; j_call: TRBJ2-7; clone_size: -; cdr3_aa: CASSVGGGRNEQYF; cdr3_nt: TGTGCCAGCAGCGTAGGCGGGGGGCGAAACGAGCAGTACTTC
v_call: TRBV7-6; d_call: TRBD2; j_call: TRBJ2-5; clone_size: once; cdr3_aa: CASSLDSGTSGEETQYF; cdr3_nt: TGTGCCAGCAGCTTAGATTCCGGGACTAGCGGGGAAGAGACCCAGTACTTC
v_call: TRBV11-2; d_call: TRBD1; j_call: TRBJ2-7; clone_size: -; cdr3_aa: CASSLGQTYEQYF; cdr3_nt: TGTGCCAGCAGCCTGGGACAGACCTACGAGCAGTACTTC
v_call: TRBV11-2; d_call: -; j_call: TRBJ1-6; clone_size: -; cdr3_aa: CASSLVVGGNSPLHF; cdr3_nt: TGTGCCAGCAGCTTAGTGGTAGGAGGTAATTCACCCCTCCACTTT
v_call: TRBV11-2; d_call: -; j_call: TRBJ1-2; clone_size: -; cdr3_aa: CASSLESGPYGYTF; cdr3_nt: TGTGCCAGCAGCTTAGAATCGGGACCCTATGGCTACACCTTC
v_call: TRBV11-2; d_call: -; j_call: TRBJ2-7; clone_size: -; cdr3_aa: CASSGTGPRYEQYF; cdr3_nt: TGTGCCAGCAGCGGGACCGGGCCGCGCTACGAGCAGTACTTC
v_call: TRBV7-2; d_call: -; j_call: TRBJ1-3; clone_size: -; cdr3_aa: CASSPNWVSGNTIYF; cdr3_nt: TGTGCCAGCAGCCCAAACTGGGTCTCTGGAAACACCATATATTTT
v_call: TRBV5-8; d_call: -; j_call: TRBJ2-2; clone_size: -; cdr3_aa: CASSVGTGELFF; cdr3_nt: TGTGCCAGCAGCGTGGGGACCGGGGAGCTGTTTTTT
v_call: TRBV29-1; d_call: -; j_call: TRBJ2-5; clone_size: -; cdr3_aa: CSARTDLYQETQYF; cdr3_nt: TGCAGCGCGCGGACAGATCTATACCAAGAGACCCAGTACTTC
v_call: TRBV11-2; d_call: TRBD1; j_call: TRBJ1-2; clone_size: -; cdr3_aa: CASSLEGQGYYGYTF; cdr3_nt: TGTGCCAGCAGCTTAGAGGGACAGGGGTACTATGGCTACACCTTC
v_call: TRBV7-9; d_call: -; j_call: TRBJ2-7; clone_size: -; cdr3_aa: CATYALTARYEQYF; cdr3_nt: TGTGCCACCTACGCCCTTACAGCGCGGTACGAGCAGTACTTC
v_call: TRBV5-6; d_call: -; j_call: TRBJ2-5; clone_size: -; cdr3_aa: CASSLGGQETQYF; cdr3_nt: TGTGCCAGCAGCTTGGGGGGGCAGGAGACCCAGTACTTC
v_call: TRBV10-3; d_call: TRBD2; j_call: TRBJ2-3; clone_size: -; cdr3_aa: CAISEIPGGGPDWGTDTQYF; cdr3_nt: TGTGCCATCAGTGAGATCCCGGGCGGGGGGCCCGATTGGGGCACAGATACGCAGTATTTT
v_call: TRBV13; d_call: -; j_call: TRBJ1-3; clone_size: -; cdr3_aa: CASSSTETGNTIYF; cdr3_nt: TGTGCCAGCAGCTCCACAGAGACTGGAAACACCATATATTTT
v_call: TRBV7-9; d_call: -; j_call: TRBJ2-1; clone_size: -; cdr3_aa: CASSLYRGFRNEQFF; cdr3_nt: TGTGCCAGCAGCTTATACCGGGGATTCCGCAATGAGCAGTTCTTC
v_call: TRBV5-5; d_call: -; j_call: TRBJ2-2; clone_size: -; cdr3_aa: CASSRYTGELFF; cdr3_nt: TGTGCCAGCAGTCGTTACACCGGGGAGCTGTTTTTT
v_call: TRBV4-2; d_call: TRBD2; j_call: TRBJ2-7; clone_size: -; cdr3_aa: CASSHSGNYEQYF; cdr3_nt: TGTGCCAGCAGCCACAGCGGGAATTACGAGCAGTACTTC
v_call: TRBV6-5; d_call: -; j_call: TRBJ2-1; clone_size: -; cdr3_aa: CASSFGEYNEQFF; cdr3_nt: TGTGCCAGCAGTTTTGGCGAGTACAATGAGCAGTTCTTC
v_call: TRBV6-5; d_call: -; j_call: TRBJ2-7; clone_size: -; cdr3_aa: CATSLYEQYF; cdr3_nt: TGTGCGACATCCCTTTACGAGCAGTACTTC
v_call: TRBV9; d_call: TRBD1; j_call: TRBJ2-7; clone_size: medium-sized; cdr3_aa: CASLADRVYEQYF; cdr3_nt: TGTGCCAGCCTGGCGGACAGGGTCTACGAGCAGTACTTC
v_call: TRBV5-6; d_call: -; j_call: TRBJ2-7; clone_size: -; cdr3_aa: CASSLGGETYEQYF; cdr3_nt: TGTGCCAGCAGCTTGGGGGGCGAGACCTACGAGCAGTACTTC
v_call: TRBV2; d_call: -; j_call: TRBJ2-3; clone_size: -; cdr3_aa: CASKEGTYTDTQYF; cdr3_nt: TGTGCCAGCAAGGAGGGCACCTACACAGATACGCAGTATTTT
v_call: TRBV10-3; d_call: -; j_call: TRBJ2-4; clone_size: -; cdr3_aa: CAISESVGDIQYF; cdr3_nt: TGTGCCATCAGTGAGTCGGTAGGGGACATTCAGTACTTC
v_call: TRBV27; d_call: TRBD1; j_call: TRBJ2-7; clone_size: -; cdr3_aa: CASSFGTGVYEQYF; cdr3_nt: TGTGCCAGCAGTTTTGGGACAGGGGTTTACGAGCAGTACTTC
v_call: TRBV9; d_call: TRBD1; j_call: TRBJ2-7; clone_size: once; cdr3_aa: CASSDPGQIDEQYF; cdr3_nt: TGTGCCAGCAGCGACCCGGGACAGATAGACGAGCAGTACTTC
v_call: TRBV27; d_call: TRBD2; j_call: TRBJ2-1; clone_size: -; cdr3_aa: CASSAGVSSYNEQFF; cdr3_nt: TGTGCCAGCAGTGCGGGGGTGAGCTCCTACAATGAGCAGTTCTTC
v_call: TRBV5-6; d_call: -; j_call: TRBJ1-5; clone_size: -; cdr3_aa: CASSSGVASNQPQHF; cdr3_nt: TGTGCCAGCAGCTCAGGGGTTGCCAGCAATCAGCCCCAGCATTTT
v_call: TRBV30; d_call: -; j_call: TRBJ1-3; clone_size: few; cdr3_aa: CAWIPWGSGNTIYF; cdr3_nt: TGTGCCTGGATCCCGTGGGGCTCTGGAAACACCATATATTTT
v_call: TRBV11-2; d_call: -; j_call: TRBJ2-5; clone_size: -; cdr3_aa: CASSPRRGYQETQYF; cdr3_nt: TGTGCCAGCAGCCCACGAAGGGGATACCAAGAGACCCAGTACTTC
v_call: TRBV27; d_call: TRBD2; j_call: TRBJ2-7; clone_size: -; cdr3_aa: CASSFTSLGGNEQYF; cdr3_nt: TGTGCCAGCAGTTTCACCTCCCTCGGGGGGAACGAGCAGTACTTC
v_call: TRBV6-5; d_call: -; j_call: TRBJ1-1; clone_size: -; cdr3_aa: CASRQVLNTEAFF; cdr3_nt: TGTGCCAGCAGGCAGGTTTTGAACACTGAAGCTTTCTTT
v_call: TRBV19; d_call: TRBD1; j_call: TRBJ1-1; clone_size: -; cdr3_aa: CASSIPGTGAPGTEAFF; cdr3_nt: TGTGCCAGTAGTATACCCGGGACAGGGGCCCCGGGCACTGAAGCTTTCTTT
v_call: TRBV6-5; d_call: -; j_call: TRBJ1-4; clone_size: -; cdr3_aa: CASSYSIVREKLFF; cdr3_nt: TGTGCCAGCAGTTACTCGATCGTCCGTGAAAAACTGTTTTTT
v_call: TRBV5-1; d_call: TRBD1; j_call: TRBJ2-5; clone_size: -; cdr3_aa: CASSSGTGGGKTQYF; cdr3_nt: TGCGCCAGCTCATCCGGGACAGGGGGCGGGAAGACCCAGTACTTC
v_call: TRBV10-2; d_call: -; j_call: TRBJ1-3; clone_size: -; cdr3_aa: CASSTYLLGVEGGNTIYF; cdr3_nt: TGCGCCAGCAGTACCTACCTCCTCGGGGTTGAGGGTGGAAACACCATATATTTT
v_call: TRBV4-2; d_call: -; j_call: TRBJ1-2; clone_size: -; cdr3_aa: CASSQDGGARGYTF; cdr3_nt: TGTGCCAGCAGCCAAGATGGGGGGGCGAGGGGCTACACCTTC
v_call: TRBV5-6; d_call: -; j_call: TRBJ1-1; clone_size: -; cdr3_aa: CASSPGIINTEAFF; cdr3_nt: TGTGCCAGCAGCCCGGGGATAATAAACACTGAAGCTTTCTTT
v_call: TRBV7-6; d_call: -; j_call: TRBJ2-2; clone_size: once; cdr3_aa: CASSRLPGELFF; cdr3_nt: TGTGCCAGCAGCCGATTGCCGGGGGAGCTGTTTTTT
v_call: TRBV6-5; d_call: TRBD1; j_call: TRBJ1-6; clone_size: -; cdr3_aa: CASSFGTGTNSPLHF; cdr3_nt: TGTGCCAGCAGTTTCGGGACAGGGACTAATTCACCCCTCCACTTT
v_call: TRBV4-1; d_call: -; j_call: TRBJ2-7; clone_size: -; cdr3_aa: CASSQVKGYYEQYF; cdr3_nt: TGCGCCAGCAGCCAAGTTAAAGGGTACTACGAGCAGTACTTC
v_call: TRBV9; d_call: TRBD2; j_call: TRBJ2-7; clone_size: -; cdr3_aa: CASSVVRTSGLSPKHYEQYF; cdr3_nt: TGTGCCAGCAGCGTAGTCCGGACTAGCGGCTTGTCCCCCAAGCACTACGAGCAGTACTTC
v_call: TRBV6-5; d_call: -; j_call: TRBJ2-4; clone_size: -; cdr3_aa: CASSYFPGSDIQYF; cdr3_nt: TGTGCCAGCAGTTACTTCCCAGGCTCTGACATTCAGTACTTC
v_call: TRBV2; d_call: TRBD1; j_call: TRBJ2-7; clone_size: -; cdr3_aa: CASREDRGTSYEQYF; cdr3_nt: TGTGCCAGCAGAGAGGACAGGGGTACGTCCTACGAGCAGTACTTC
v_call: TRBV7-8; d_call: TRBD1; j_call: TRBJ2-7; clone_size: -; cdr3_aa: CASSLMGTGAYEQYF; cdr3_nt: TGTGCCAGCAGCTTAATGGGGACAGGGGCCTACGAGCAGTACTTC
v_call: TRBV7-9; d_call: -; j_call: TRBJ1-2; clone_size: few; cdr3_aa: CASSLGTAHGYTF; cdr3_nt: TGTGCCAGCAGCTTAGGGACGGCCCATGGCTACACCTTC
v_call: TRBV7-6; d_call: -; j_call: TRBJ2-5; clone_size: -; cdr3_aa: CASSSDWETQYF; cdr3_nt: TGTGCCAGCAGCTCCGACTGGGAGACCCAGTACTTC
v_call: TRBV7-8; d_call: TRBD2; j_call: TRBJ2-5; clone_size: -; cdr3_aa: CASSLRTSGHQETQYF; cdr3_nt: TGTGCCAGCAGCTTAAGGACTAGCGGGCATCAAGAGACCCAGTACTTC
v_call: TRBV4-1; d_call: TRBD1; j_call: TRBJ1-2; clone_size: -; cdr3_aa: CASSRGQGLIGYTF; cdr3_nt: TGCGCCAGCAGCCGGGGACAGGGGTTAATTGGCTACACCTTC
v_call: TRBV7-9; d_call: -; j_call: TRBJ2-3; clone_size: -; cdr3_aa: CALTGDTQYF; cdr3_nt: TGTGCCTTAACGGGGGATACGCAGTATTTT
v_call: TRBV19; d_call: -; j_call: TRBJ2-7; clone_size: -; cdr3_aa: CASSFRGESYEQYF; cdr3_nt: TGTGCCAGTAGTTTCAGGGGTGAATCCTACGAGCAGTACTTC